The next 19 T cell receptor beta chains were all read from a single sample in a study of T cell responses to AZD1222 COVID-19 vaccine. Here immunoSEQ multiplex PCR was the method, and the copy in TCRdb shows in-frame clones only, minus some. The data show roughly 130,000 clones, just over 85% seen once. Sample: peripheral blood, taken on day 0 of MenACWY control vaccination. The receptors stem from an adult in good health.

The J gene is TRBJ1-1, the V gene TRBV2; TRBD1 matches at 7 bases. There are 15 residues in the CDR3. CDR1 is SNHLY and CDR2 is FYNNEI in the germline V gene. V dropped 0 bases and J dropped 6; count of bases not matched to a gene: 7. This chain's CDR3 is CASSEALTGSAEAFF. The CDR3 nucleotides are TGTGCCAGCAGTGAAGCGCTGACAGGGTCCGCTGAAGCTTTCTTT.

V and J are TRBV19 and TRBJ1-1; no definite D call. Trimming took 3 bases from V and 10 from J, leaving 15 bases between them. This CDR3 is built from 13 residues. From germline, CDR1 is LNHDA and CDR2 SQIVND (reference sequence). CDR3 nucleotide sequence: TGTGCCAGTAGTATCGATTGGACTTGGGGAGCTTTCTTT. The encoded protein is CASSIDWTWGAFF.

This chain connects TRBV30 to TRBJ1-4; 7 bases match TRBD1. Germline CDR1 GTSNPN, CDR2 SVGIG (reference sequence). The CDR3 runs to 16 residues. J was trimmed by 8 bases and V by 0 bases; bases with no gene match: 12. Written as DNA, the CDR3 is TGTGCCTGGAGTGTACAGAGGTCAGGGGGGTTGGAAAAACTGTTTTTT. Protein: CAWSVQRSGGLEKLFF.

CDR3 coding DNA: TGTGCCAGCAGTTTATTTTCGGGACAGGGGTCTCGGGAGCAGTACTTC. The encoded protein is CASSLFSGQGSREQYF. This chain uses TRBV28 with TRBJ2-7; 10 bases align to TRBD1. The J segment lost 7 bases and the V segment lost 1 base, leaving 10 bases of the junction unmatched. This CDR3 contains 16 residues. The germline gives CDR1 MDHEN, CDR2 SYDVKM.

Ten or more counts support this clone. This chain joins TRBV4-1 and TRBJ1-3; no clear D. This CDR3 is built from 10 residues. V was shortened by 5 bases and J by 4 bases, with 0 bases between the two germline ends. Looked up from germline, CDR1 is MGHRA and CDR2 is YSYEKL. The CDR3 DNA reads as TGCGCCAGCAGCGGAAACACCATATATTTT. This sequence encodes CASSGNTIYF.

The rearrangement links TRBV5-1 to TRBJ2-1; D might be TRBD2 (6 bases). The CDR3 has 17 residues. V dropped 4 bases and J dropped 2 bases, with 19 bases sitting between them. Germline-derived CDR1 and CDR2 are SGHRS and YFSETQ. CDR3 in amino acids: CASSLKSLAFTYNEQFF. CDR3 DNA sequence: TGCGCCAGCAGCCTCAAGTCGCTAGCGTTTACCTACAATGAGCAGTTCTTC.

This clone was recorded once. The chain carries TRBV6-5 and TRBJ2-5; either TRBD1 or TRBD2 may supply D (5 bases each). Trimming removed 2 bases at V and 1 base at J, with 11 bases between. Germline CDR1 is MNHEY and CDR2 is SVGAGI. This CDR3 spans 15 amino acids. The CDR3 DNA reads TGTGCCAGCAGTTACGTTCGGGACCTCCAAGAGACCCAGTACTTC. As protein: CASSYVRDLQETQYF.

The chain recombines TRBV14 with TRBJ2-7, with no clear D. The germline CDR1 and CDR2 sequences are SGHDN and FVKESK. There are 14 residues in the CDR3. Trimming removed 2 bases at V and 0 bases at J, with 8 bases between. DNA for the CDR3: TGTGCCAGCAGCCAAAGTGGAAGCTCCTACGAGCAGTACTTC. Protein product: CASSQSGSSYEQYF.

The CDR3 sequence: CASFRVNTEAFF. The CDR3 nucleotides read TGTGCCAGCTTCAGGGTTAACACTGAAGCTTTCTTT. The gene calls are TRBV2 and TRBJ1-1, with D possibly being TRBD1 (5 bases). The germline V and J ends were trimmed by 8 bases and 2 bases, with 9 bases remaining between them. There are 12 residues in the CDR3. Germline values: CDR1 SNHLY, CDR2 FYNNEI.

The chain joins TRBV3-1 (or the pseudogene TRBV3-2) to TRBJ2-2; D may be TRBD1 (5 bases). The CDR3 extends over 15 amino acids. V lost 0 bases, J lost 6 bases, and 11 bases lay in between. Germline V gives CDR1 LGHDT, CDR2 YNNKEL (reference sequence). CDR3 sequence (DNA): TGTGCCAGCAGCCAAGATTGGGTCAGGGCCGGGGAGCTGTTTTTT. This translates into CASSQDWVRAGELFF.

V and J are TRBV3-1 (or the pseudogene TRBV3-2) and TRBJ1-1, with 9 bases that match TRBD1. CDR3 size: 14 residues. V was pared by 5 bases and J by 5 bases, with 6 bases of the junction left unmatched. The germline V gene has CDR1 LGHDT and CDR2 YNNKEL (reference sequence). The CDR3: CASSSTGGRTEAFF. The CDR3, as DNA: TGTGCCAGCAGCTCGACAGGGGGGAGGACTGAAGCTTTCTTT.

The chain combines TRBV7-9 with TRBJ1-4; D remains unclear. Germline CDR1 reads SEHNR; CDR2 reads FQNEAQ (reference sequence). V lost 5 bases, J lost 3 bases, and 13 bases lay in between. CDR3 length equals 15 residues. The CDR3 spells CASSHDFGANEKLFF. CDR3 nucleotide sequence: TGTGCCAGCAGCCATGACTTTGGAGCTAATGAAAAACTGTTTTTT.

In its sample, this clone was seen a few times. This chain links TRBV10-2 with TRBJ2-7, with no clear D. This CDR3 has 13 residues. CDR1 and CDR2 (germline): WSHSY, SAAADI. The ends were cut back, 8 bases at V and 2 bases at J, with 13 bases in the middle. In DNA form, the CDR3 reads TGCGCCAGCGGGGAACAGCCCGCCTACGAGCAGTACTTC. Amino acid sequence: CASGEQPAYEQYF.

This sequence joins TRBV30 and TRBJ2-7; the match to TRBD1 covers 9 bases. Germline V lookup: CDR1 GTSNPN, CDR2 SVGIG (reference sequence). V shed 7 bases, J shed 3 bases, and the junction held 10 bases outside the gene matches. CDR3 length equals 14 residues. In DNA, the CDR3 is TGTGCCTCCCGCACCGGGACAGGGTTCTACGAGCAGTACTTC. It specifies CASRTGTGFYEQYF.

This clone turned up a few times. The chain is built from TRBV21-1 and TRBJ2-7; no check of the table's D call, TRBD2, against the DNA was made. TRBV21-1 is annotated as a pseudogene. The CDR3 loop spans 17 amino acids. This CDR3 reads CASSKEAGGRRSYEQYF. The CDR3 DNA sequence: TGTGCCAGCAGCAAAGAGGCGGGAGGGCGCAGGTCCTACGAGCAGTACTTC.

The V call is TRBV5-1, the J call TRBJ2-7; TRBD2 is a possible D gene (6 bases). Germline V CDR1 and CDR2: SGHRS, YFSETQ. V lost 0 bases to trimming and J lost 1 base, with 11 bases between them. CDR3 length: 15 residues. The CDR3 is CASSLEAGPSYEQYF. CDR3 DNA: TGCGCCAGCAGCTTGGAGGCGGGGCCTTCCTACGAGCAGTACTTC.

The chain employs TRBV9 and TRBJ2-1; TRBD1 agrees at 9 bases. Losses at the gene ends were 4 bases for V and 12 bases for J; bases not matched to a gene: 14. The CDR3 loop spans 15 amino acids. Germline CDR1 and CDR2: SGDLS and YYNGEE. The CDR3 spells CASSPSGTGLMGQFF. The DNA for the CDR3 is TGTGCCAGCAGCCCCTCCGGGACAGGGTTAATGGGGCAGTTCTTC.

The J gene is TRBJ2-1, the V gene TRBV12-5; 7 bases fit TRBD1. The junction had 7 bases not matched to a gene; V was cut back by 5 bases and J by 6 bases. Germline loops: CDR1 LGHNT, CDR2 FRNRAP. The CDR3 is made up of 14 amino acids. In DNA, the CDR3 is TGTGCTAGTGGTGTGGGACCAGGGGGCAATGAGCAGTTCTTC. Protein: CASGVGPGGNEQFF. Based on the CDR3 plus reference TRBV12-5 and TRBJ2-1, the full variable domain is DARVTQTPRHKVTEMGQEVTMRCQPILGHNTVFWYRQTMMQGLELLAYFRNRAPLDDSGMPKDRFSAEMPDATLATLKIQPSEPRDSAVYFCASGVGPGGNEQFFGPGTRLTVL.

The V and J genes are TRBV5-6 and TRBJ2-5; 9 nucleotides agree with TRBD2. Unmatched junction bases numbered 12, after V lost 2 bases and J lost 4 bases. The CDR3 length is 17 residues. Germline-derived CDR1 and CDR2 are SGHDT and YYEEEE. This CDR3 is CASSFVLAGPGGETQYF. CDR3 nucleotides: TGTGCCAGCAGCTTCGTCCTAGCGGGGCCCGGGGGAGAGACCCAGTACTTC.